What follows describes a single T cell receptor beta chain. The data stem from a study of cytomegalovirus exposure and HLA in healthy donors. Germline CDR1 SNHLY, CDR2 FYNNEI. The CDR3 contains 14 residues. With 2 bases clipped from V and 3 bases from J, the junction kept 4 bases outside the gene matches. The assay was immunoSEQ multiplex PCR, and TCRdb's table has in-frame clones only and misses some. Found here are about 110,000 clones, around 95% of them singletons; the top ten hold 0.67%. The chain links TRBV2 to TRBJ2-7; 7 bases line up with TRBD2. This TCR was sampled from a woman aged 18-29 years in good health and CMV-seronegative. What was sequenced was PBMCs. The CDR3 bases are TGTGCCAGCAGTGAATCGGGGGGAGGCTACGAGCAGTACTTC. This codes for CASSESGGGYEQYF.